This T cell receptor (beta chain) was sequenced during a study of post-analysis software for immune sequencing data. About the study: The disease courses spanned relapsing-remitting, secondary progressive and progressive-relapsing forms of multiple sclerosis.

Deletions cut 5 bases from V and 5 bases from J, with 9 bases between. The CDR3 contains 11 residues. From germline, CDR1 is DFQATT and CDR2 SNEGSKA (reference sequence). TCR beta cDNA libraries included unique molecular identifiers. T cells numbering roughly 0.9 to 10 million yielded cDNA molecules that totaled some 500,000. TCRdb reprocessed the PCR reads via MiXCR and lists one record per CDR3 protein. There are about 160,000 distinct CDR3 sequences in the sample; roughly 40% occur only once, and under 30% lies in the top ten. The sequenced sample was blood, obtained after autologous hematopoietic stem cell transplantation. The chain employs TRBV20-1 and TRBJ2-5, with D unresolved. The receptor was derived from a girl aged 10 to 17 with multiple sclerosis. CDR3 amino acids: CSASTLETQYF. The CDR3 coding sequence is TGCAGTGCTTCGACTTTGGAGACCCAGTACTTC.